These 10 T cell receptor beta chains were all obtained from the same sample, sequenced in a study of cytomegalovirus exposure and HLA in healthy donors. This PCR relied on a set of 60 Vbeta primers and 13 Jbeta primers. TCRdb's copy holds only in-frame clones and misses some; the assay was immunoSEQ multiplex PCR. The sample yields 110,000 to 150,000 clones, roughly three quarters seen once. The specimen sequenced was PBMCs. These receptors all stem from a man aged 18-30 years in good health and CMV-seronegative.

The chain joins TRBV10-3 to TRBJ1-3; tentatively, D is TRBD1 (5 bases). The CDR3 covers 15 residues. Germline V gives CDR1 ENHRY, CDR2 SYGVKD. Trimming shortened V by 5 bases and J by 0 bases, and 11 bases separated the two germline ends. CDR3 residues: CAISRQSSSGNTIYF. The CDR3 DNA sequence: TGTGCCATCAGTCGACAGAGTAGCTCTGGAAACACCATATATTTT.

V is TRBV7-8 and J is TRBJ1-2; D uncertain. In germline, CDR1 is SGHVS, CDR2 FQNEAQ. This CDR3 comprises 13 residues. V gave up 5 bases and J gave up 2 bases, with 9 bases separating them. The CDR3 loop reads CASSDDINYGYTF. The DNA for the CDR3 is TGTGCCAGCAGCGACGACATAAACTATGGCTACACCTTC.

This clone showed up just a few times. This same CDR3 is encoded by further DNA sequences in the sample. This rearrangement joins TRBV5-1 to TRBJ1-1, with 8 bases fitting TRBD1. V lost 3 bases, J lost 5 bases, and 6 bases stayed unmatched. The CDR3 contains 14 residues. Germline values: CDR1 SGHRS, CDR2 YFSETQ. In DNA form, the CDR3 reads TGCGCCAGCAGCTCCGGACAGGGAGGTACTGAAGCTTTCTTT. Protein: CASSSGQGGTEAFF.

The chain combines TRBV4-2 with TRBJ1-2; 7 positions match TRBD1. CDR1 and CDR2 from the germline V gene are LGHNA and YNFKEQ. With 1 base clipped from V and 5 bases from J, the junction kept 4 bases outside the gene matches. The CDR3 consists of 14 residues. The CDR3 protein is CASSQVRQGYGYTF. CDR3 in DNA: TGTGCCAGCAGCCAAGTGCGACAGGGATATGGCTACACCTTC.

The chain combines TRBV5-6 with TRBJ1-3, with unresolved D. This CDR3 region has 19 residues. The V gene's germline CDR1 is SGHDT and CDR2 YYEEEE. V was trimmed by 0 bases and J by 0 bases, leaving 19 bases between them. CDR3 protein: CASSLAGSQLGLSGNTIYF. The CDR3 nucleotides are TGTGCCAGCAGCTTGGCGGGATCCCAATTAGGACTCTCTGGAAACACCATATATTTT.

V usage is TRBV30 and J usage is TRBJ2-5; D remains unclear. The end of the DNA aligns better with TRBJ2-7, so the J call may be wrong. Germline loops: CDR1 GTSNPN, CDR2 SVGIG (reference sequence). This CDR3 has 13 amino acids. In nucleotides, the CDR3 is TGTGCCTGGAGTTCAAAGAGCTCCTACGAGCAGTACTTC. Its protein is CAWSSKSSYEQYF.

The V call is TRBV7-6, the J call TRBJ1-2; D is unresolved. Deletions cut 8 bases from V and 0 bases from J, with 25 bases between. This CDR3 has 18 amino acids. Germline V gives CDR1 SGHVS, CDR2 FNYEAQ. CDR3 DNA sequence: TGTGCCAGCTGTTCCCCGCGGGCAGCACCATTTCCTAACTATGGCTACACCTTC. It is translated as CASCSPRAAPFPNYGYTF.

In its sample, this clone was seen a few times. The chain recombines TRBV23-1 with TRBJ2-4; D is ambiguous. TRBV23-1 is recorded as an ORF, its role being uncertain. The CDR3 sequence is 14 residues long. V was shortened by 8 bases and J by 4 bases, with 15 bases between the two germline ends. This CDR3 is CASCRVGKKNIQYF. In DNA form, the CDR3 reads TGCGCCAGCTGTCGGGTGGGCAAGAAAAACATTCAGTACTTC.

This chain joins TRBV9 and TRBJ1-2, with D perhaps matching TRBD1 (6 bases). Germline V gives CDR1 SGDLS, CDR2 YYNGEE. Trimming left V 6 bases short and J 8 bases short, with 17 bases between. The CDR3 spans 13 residues. CDR3 DNA: TGTGCCAGCACCCCCGTGGGGGGGGGCGGCTACACCTTC. It specifies CASTPVGGGGYTF.

The rearrangement joins TRBV5-4 to TRBJ1-1, with 9 bases matching TRBD1. Germline trimming cut 3 bases from V and 8 bases from J; bases unmatched to any gene: 5. Germline CDR1 SGHNT, CDR2 YYREEE (reference sequence). This CDR3 comprises 13 residues. The CDR3 DNA reads as TGTGCCAGCAGCTCCGACAGGGGGGCAGAAGCTTTCTTT. It codes for CASSSDRGAEAFF.